A selection of T cell receptor beta chains follows, all from one sample in a study of identical twins. Via MiXCR, TCRdb re-called the 5' RACE reads, giving one row per CDR3 protein. The data hold 420,000 or so distinct CDR3 sequences, with about a fifth observed a single time. The source material was naive T cells sorted from blood. Receptors were obtained from a middle-aged man in good health. The CDR3 runs from the conserved cysteine through the conserved F or W. A D gene is named only where the DNA matches it firmly. The size of a clone is reported for some rows only, either as once, few or many, or as a class for expanded clones.

TRBJ2-5 few TRBV20-1 TRBD2 TGCAGTGCTAGCGGAATGAAACTAGCGGAGTCACAAGAGACCCAGTACTTC CSASGMKLAESQETQYF
TRBJ2-3 few TRBV5-5 . TGTGCCAGCAGCTGGGAACAGGGAACAGATACGCAGTATTTT CASSWEQGTDTQYF
TRBJ1-5 once TRBV6-2/TRBV6-3 . TGTGCCAGCAGTGGGGCCAGGGAGCGTCAGCCCCAGCATTTT CASSGARERQPQHF
TRBJ2-3 few TRBV9 . TGTGCCAGCAGCCTCAGCCAGATCACAGATACGCAGTATTTT CASSLSQITDTQYF
TRBJ1-1 . TRBV7-2 TRBD1 TGTGCCAGCAGCTCCCCAGGGGGCTGGACTGAAGCTTTCTTT CASSSPGGWTEAFF
TRBJ2-7 . TRBV9 . TGTGCCAGCAGCGTAGCATACGGCAGAGAGCAGTACTTC CASSVAYGREQYF
TRBJ2-1 few TRBV20-1 . TGCAGTGCTAGTGTTATACAATACAATGAGCAGTTCTTC CSASVIQYNEQFF
TRBJ1-4 . TRBV20-1 . TGCAGTGCTAGAGGTCATCAGGCTTACTCGGACGAAAAACTGTTTTTT CSARGHQAYSDEKLFF
TRBJ1-1 few TRBV6-2/TRBV6-3 . TGTGCCAGCAGTTACAGGGTATCGAACACTGAAGCTTTCTTT CASSYRVSNTEAFF
TRBJ1-1 many TRBV5-1 . TGCGCCAGCAGCTTCCTAGTGAACACTGAAGCTTTCTTT CASSFLVNTEAFF
TRBJ1-2 few TRBV6-5 . TGTGCCAGCAGTTATTCGACCGGAGGCGGAGGCTACACCTTC CASSYSTGGGGYTF
TRBJ2-2 . TRBV5-1 . TGCGCCAGCAGCTTCTCAGGGCCCGTCGGGGAGCTGTTTTTT CASSFSGPVGELFF
TRBJ2-7 few TRBV5-6 TRBD1 TGTGCCAGCAGCTTGGGGGTGGACAGGGTCCACTACGAGCAGTACTTC CASSLGVDRVHYEQYF
TRBJ1-1 few TRBV10-2 . TGCGCCAGCAGTACCACAACAGGCGCCAACACTGAAGCTTTCTTT CASSTTTGANTEAFF
TRBJ1-5 . TRBV10-3 TRBD1 TGTGCCATCAGTGAGTCGCCCAGGGGGCTCAATCAGCCCCAGCATTTT CAISESPRGLNQPQHF
TRBJ2-7 few TRBV21-1 . TGTGCCAGCAGCACCCGTAGTAACGACGAGCAGTACTTC CASSTRSNDEQYF
TRBJ2-3 . TRBV7-9 TRBD2 TGTGCCAGCAGCTTAAGGAGCGGGATAACAGATACGCAGTATTTT CASSLRSGITDTQYF
TRBJ2-1 . TRBV27 TRBD2 TGTGCCAGTCCGGGACTAGCGGGAGCAGCATATGAGCAGTTCTTC CASPGLAGAAYEQFF
TRBJ2-3 . TRBV4-3 . TGCGCCAGCAGCCAAGATTGGGGGGCAGGGGTGGGAGATACGCAGTATTTT CASSQDWGAGVGDTQYF
TRBJ2-3 . TRBV5-1 TRBD2 TGCGCCAGCAGCCCTGCGGGGGTGAGCACAGATACGCAGTATTTT CASSPAGVSTDTQYF
TRBJ2-5 many TRBV10-3 . TGTGCCATCAGTGAGATGGGGATACCGGGACACACGGGGACCCAGTACTTC CAISEMGIPGHTGTQYF
TRBJ2-2 few TRBV9 . TGTGCCAGCAGCGTACAGGGATCCACCGGGGAGCTGTTTTTT CASSVQGSTGELFF
TRBJ1-1 few TRBV10-2 . TGCGCCAGCAGTGAAAGGGGTTTACCGATGAACACTGAAGCTTTCTTT CASSERGLPMNTEAFF
TRBJ2-7 many TRBV5-6 TRBD1 TGTGCCAGCAGCTTGAGGGCCACCGGGACAGGGTACCCTTACTTC CASSLRATGTGYPYF
TRBJ2-3 few TRBV9 . TGTGCCAGCAGCGTAGTGACCACAGATACGCAGTATTTT CASSVVTTDTQYF
TRBJ2-7 . TRBV7-2 . TGTGCCAGCAGTACAAGAATCCGCTACGAGCAGTACTTC CASSTRIRYEQYF
TRBJ1-4 . TRBV7-6 TRBD1 TGTGCCAGCAGCACCGGGACAGGGGCTGAAAAACTGTTTTTT CASSTGTGAEKLFF
TRBJ1-5 many TRBV29-1 TRBD1 TGCAGCGTTGGGACAGGGGGCCAGCCCCAGCATTTT CSVGTGGQPQHF
TRBJ2-1 many TRBV9 TRBD2 TGTGCCAGCAGCGTAGGCGGGAGGGCCAGTGAGCAGTTCTTC CASSVGGRASEQFF
TRBJ2-7 many TRBV4-1 . TGCGCCAGCAGCCAAGTTCCCCAGGGTAACTCCTACGAGCAGTACTTC CASSQVPQGNSYEQYF
TRBJ1-4 . TRBV5-1 TRBD1 TGCGCCAGCAGCTTGGAGGGACAGCCCGTTGAAAAACTGTTTTTT CASSLEGQPVEKLFF
TRBJ1-6 many TRBV20-1 TRBD1 TGCAGTGCCAGACAGGGCAGCTCCTATAATTCACCCCTCCACTTT CSARQGSSYNSPLHF
TRBJ2-1 few TRBV5-1 . TGCGCCAGCAGCCCACTAGGGGATTCCTACAATGAGCAGTTCTTC CASSPLGDSYNEQFF
TRBJ2-7 many TRBV5-1 . TGCGCCAGCAGCCACCGGGGAGGCTCCTACGAGCAGTACTTC CASSHRGGSYEQYF
TRBJ2-7 . TRBV19 TRBD1 TGTGCCAGTAGTGACCGGGACAGGGGCCCCTACGAGCAGTACTTC CASSDRDRGPYEQYF
TRBJ2-7 . TRBV6-1 . TGTGCCAGCAGTGACAACAAAGGGGGGGACTCCTACGAGCAGTACTTC CASSDNKGGDSYEQYF
TRBJ2-1 . TRBV24-1 TRBD2 TGTGCCACCAGTGACACAGGGAGGGCTAGCGGGGCCAGATACAATGAGCAGTTCTTC CATSDTGRASGARYNEQFF
TRBJ2-5 few TRBV7-2 . TGTGCCAGCAGCTTCCGGACCCAAGAGACCCAGTACTTC CASSFRTQETQYF
TRBJ2-7 . TRBV3-1 . TGTGCCAGCAGCCATTTAGGTAACTACGAGCAGTACTTC CASSHLGNYEQYF
TRBJ1-2 many TRBV7-9 . TGTGCCAGCAGCTTAGCTCCTTCGTCGGGGGTTTACACCTTC CASSLAPSSGVYTF
TRBJ2-7 . TRBV5-5 . TGTGCCAGCAGTCCCCAATGGTGGGGACCCTACGAGCAGTACTTC CASSPQWWGPYEQYF
TRBJ2-1 . TRBV7-2 TRBD2 TGTGCCAGCAGCTTAAAAGCGGGCGGGGGCTACAATGAGCAGTTCTTC CASSLKAGGGYNEQFF
TRBJ1-1 . TRBV6-1 TRBD1 TGTGCCAGCAGTCTCACGGGACAGGGCGTAAAGACTGAAGCTTTCTTT CASSLTGQGVKTEAFF
TRBJ2-1 many TRBV7-9 . TGTGCCAGCAGCGGCTCCGGGACGCCTTACAATGAGCAGTTCTTC CASSGSGTPYNEQFF
TRBJ2-2 . TRBV5-1 . TGCGCCAGCAGCTCGCAGGGGTCGAACACCGGGGAGCTGTTTTTT CASSSQGSNTGELFF
TRBJ1-2 . TRBV27 . TGTGCCAGCAGTGCGTACGACAGGTTTGGCTATGGCTACACCTTC CASSAYDRFGYGYTF
TRBJ2-3 . TRBV5-1 . TGCGCCAGCAGCTCCTTGGGTGAAGGGGATACGCAGTATTTT CASSSLGEGDTQYF
TRBJ2-7 few TRBV28 TRBD2 TGTGCCAGCAGCCCCGGGACTAGCTACGCCTACGAGCAGTACTTC CASSPGTSYAYEQYF
TRBJ2-2 many TRBV29-1 . TGCAGCGTTGAATTAAGGGCACAGGGGAACACCGGGGAGCTGTTTTTT CSVELRAQGNTGELFF
TRBJ2-3 many TRBV5-6 . TGTGCCAGCAGCTCGACAGTCATCACAGATACGCAGTATTTT CASSSTVITDTQYF
TRBJ2-7 few TRBV3-1 . TGTGCCAGCAGCCAAGAAGGCCGGTTCCACGAGCAGTACTTC CASSQEGRFHEQYF
TRBJ2-7 . TRBV13 . TGTGCCAGCAGCTTCCAATACGAGCAGTACTTC CASSFQYEQYF
TRBJ2-1 many TRBV15 . TGTGCCACCAGCAGAGTCAGGGGTAATGAGCAGTTCTTC CATSRVRGNEQFF
TRBJ2-5 few TRBV2 TRBD2 TGTGCCAGCAGTGAAGGGCGGCTAGCGGGGCGGTACCAAGAGACCCAGTACTTC CASSEGRLAGRYQETQYF
TRBJ1-2 many TRBV28 . TGTGCCAGCAATCGGGGGGGCAACTATGGCTACACCTTC CASNRGGNYGYTF
TRBJ2-5 . TRBV12-3/TRBV12-4 TRBD1 TGTGCCAACACTTGGGGAGCAGGGGGCGAAGAGACCCAGTACTTC CANTWGAGGEETQYF
TRBJ2-3 many TRBV4-3 TRBD2 TGCGCCAGCAGCCAATCAGCGGGGGGGCTGAAAGATACGCAGTATTTT CASSQSAGGLKDTQYF
TRBJ2-1 . TRBV4-3 . TGCGCCAGCAGCCAAGAGGTATACAATGAGCAGTTCTTC CASSQEVYNEQFF
TRBJ2-7 many TRBV7-2 . TGTGCCAGCAGCTTATCGGTCTACGAGCAGTACTTC CASSLSVYEQYF